A selection of T cell receptor beta chains follows, all from one sample in a study of blood T cells in healthy people across ages. MiXCR, applied by TCRdb to the 5' RACE reads, yields one record per CDR3 protein. Among hundreds of thousands of distinct CDR3 sequences listed, nearly 60% were seen once. The sequencing sample was made of blood. The origin of the receptors is a man aged 25-40 years in good health. CDR3s include the opening cysteine and the closing phenylalanine or tryptophan. Each record gives: J gene, D gene, clone size, V gene, CDR3 protein, CDR3 DNA. The D gene is left open where the match is weak. Clone size is shown for a subset of rows, as once, few, many or a class of expanded clone.

j_gene: TRBJ1-2; d_gene: .; abundance: few; v_gene: TRBV7-2; CDR3aa: CASSLAGSGGAGYTF; CDR3nt: TGTGCCAGCAGCTTAGCTGGGTCGGGGGGGGCTGGCTACACCTTC
j_gene: TRBJ2-7; d_gene: .; abundance: few; v_gene: TRBV20-1; CDR3aa: CSAHQGGAYEQYF; CDR3nt: TGCAGTGCGCACCAGGGGGGAGCCTACGAGCAGTACTTC
j_gene: TRBJ1-5; d_gene: .; abundance: .; v_gene: TRBV29-1; CDR3aa: CSVGGQGNQPQHF; CDR3nt: TGCAGCGTTGGCGGGCAGGGAAATCAGCCCCAGCATTTT
j_gene: TRBJ2-1; d_gene: .; abundance: .; v_gene: TRBV7-9; CDR3aa: CASSLGGVPYNEQFF; CDR3nt: TGTGCCAGCAGCTTGGGTGGGGTCCCCTACAATGAGCAGTTCTTC
j_gene: TRBJ2-7; d_gene: TRBD2; abundance: .; v_gene: TRBV20-1; CDR3aa: CSANSGRRTYEQYF; CDR3nt: TGCAGTGCCAATAGCGGGAGGAGGACCTATGAGCAGTACTTC
j_gene: TRBJ2-3; d_gene: .; abundance: .; v_gene: TRBV7-2; CDR3aa: CASSLVTIPATEDTQYF; CDR3nt: TGTGCCAGCAGCTTAGTAACAATTCCGGCGACGGAGGATACGCAGTATTTT
j_gene: TRBJ1-2; d_gene: .; abundance: .; v_gene: TRBV29-1; CDR3aa: CSSPGDNGGYTF; CDR3nt: TGCAGCTCCCCGGGGGACAATGGAGGCTACACCTTC
j_gene: TRBJ1-1; d_gene: .; abundance: .; v_gene: TRBV27; CDR3aa: CASSFGGGMNTEAFF; CDR3nt: TGTGCCAGCAGTTTTGGCGGGGGGATGAACACTGAAGCTTTCTTT
j_gene: TRBJ2-5; d_gene: TRBD2; abundance: .; v_gene: TRBV29-1; CDR3aa: CSVVLADYQETQYF; CDR3nt: TGCAGCGTTGTTCTAGCGGACTACCAAGAGACCCAGTACTTC
j_gene: TRBJ2-1; d_gene: .; abundance: .; v_gene: TRBV3-1; CDR3aa: CASSERSGNNEQFF; CDR3nt: TGTGCCAGCAGCGAACGCAGCGGAAACAATGAGCAGTTCTTC
j_gene: TRBJ2-7; d_gene: .; abundance: .; v_gene: TRBV28; CDR3aa: CASRIRPSRDQYF; CDR3nt: TGTGCCAGCAGGATAAGGCCATCAAGAGACCAGTACTTC
j_gene: TRBJ2-1; d_gene: TRBD2; abundance: few; v_gene: TRBV7-9; CDR3aa: CASSPQRGADNEQFF; CDR3nt: TGTGCCAGCAGCCCCCAGCGGGGGGCCGACAATGAGCAGTTCTTC
j_gene: TRBJ2-1; d_gene: TRBD2; abundance: .; v_gene: TRBV6-2/TRBV6-3; CDR3aa: CASTFSGRLYNEQFF; CDR3nt: TGTGCCAGCACCTTTAGCGGGAGGCTCTACAATGAGCAGTTCTTC
j_gene: TRBJ2-3; d_gene: .; abundance: .; v_gene: TRBV6-4; CDR3aa: CASSDNGADTQYF; CDR3nt: TGTGCCAGCAGTGACAATGGGGCAGATACGCAGTATTTT
j_gene: TRBJ2-3; d_gene: TRBD1; abundance: .; v_gene: TRBV20-1; CDR3aa: CSARPRDRGPDTQYF; CDR3nt: TGCAGTGCTAGACCCCGGGACAGGGGGCCAGATACGCAGTATTTT
j_gene: TRBJ2-7; d_gene: TRBD2; abundance: .; v_gene: TRBV4-2; CDR3aa: CASSQDLLAVASFSYEQYF; CDR3nt: TGTGCCAGCAGCCAAGACCTCCTAGCGGTGGCTTCCTTCTCCTACGAGCAGTACTTC
j_gene: TRBJ2-3; d_gene: TRBD2; abundance: .; v_gene: TRBV3-1; CDR3aa: CASSQLGLARTDTQYF; CDR3nt: TGTGCCAGCAGCCAATTGGGACTAGCGAGAACAGATACGCAGTATTTT
j_gene: TRBJ2-3; d_gene: .; abundance: .; v_gene: TRBV20-1; CDR3aa: CSVQGEITDTQYF; CDR3nt: TGCAGTGTCCAGGGAGAAATAACAGATACGCAGTATTTT
j_gene: TRBJ1-4; d_gene: TRBD1; abundance: .; v_gene: TRBV6-6; CDR3aa: CATETGGQKLFF; CDR3nt: TGTGCCACCGAGACAGGGGGACAAAAACTGTTTTTT
j_gene: TRBJ1-2; d_gene: TRBD1; abundance: .; v_gene: TRBV20-1; CDR3aa: CSARAITGQGAPANYGYTF; CDR3nt: TGCAGTGCTAGAGCCATAACGGGACAGGGGGCGCCCGCTAACTATGGCTACACCTTC
j_gene: TRBJ2-1; d_gene: TRBD2; abundance: .; v_gene: TRBV20-1; CDR3aa: CSARAGGLLQFF; CDR3nt: TGCAGTGCTAGAGCGGGGGGGTTGCTGCAGTTCTTC
j_gene: TRBJ2-7; d_gene: .; abundance: .; v_gene: TRBV30; CDR3aa: CAWSVSSYEQYF; CDR3nt: TGTGCCTGGAGTGTTAGCTCCTACGAGCAGTACTTC
j_gene: TRBJ1-2; d_gene: TRBD1; abundance: .; v_gene: TRBV4-3; CDR3aa: CASSQDRGQYGYTF; CDR3nt: TGCGCCAGCAGCCAAGATCGGGGACAGTATGGCTACACCTTC
j_gene: TRBJ2-1; d_gene: .; abundance: .; v_gene: TRBV12-5; CDR3aa: CASGLWLLEQFF; CDR3nt: TGTGCTAGTGGTTTGTGGCTATTAGAGCAGTTCTTC
j_gene: TRBJ2-7; d_gene: .; abundance: .; v_gene: TRBV7-2; CDR3aa: CASSLTWAGVSSDEQYF; CDR3nt: TGTGCCAGCAGCTTAACTTGGGCAGGGGTATCTTCCGACGAGCAGTACTTC
j_gene: TRBJ2-5; d_gene: TRBD2; abundance: many; v_gene: TRBV7-2; CDR3aa: CASVAGDFTETQYF; CDR3nt: TGTGCCAGCGTCGCGGGGGACTTTACAGAGACCCAGTACTTC
j_gene: TRBJ2-6; d_gene: .; abundance: few; v_gene: TRBV7-6; CDR3aa: CASSFAPSGANVLTF; CDR3nt: TGTGCCAGCAGCTTCGCCCCCTCTGGGGCCAACGTCCTGACTTTC
j_gene: TRBJ2-1; d_gene: .; abundance: .; v_gene: TRBV4-2; CDR3aa: CASSQNGGTAYNEQFF; CDR3nt: TGTGCCAGCAGCCAAAATGGGGGAACCGCCTACAATGAGCAGTTCTTC
j_gene: TRBJ2-2; d_gene: .; abundance: .; v_gene: TRBV12-3/TRBV12-4; CDR3aa: CASSPGWGTGELFF; CDR3nt: TGTGCCAGCAGCCCCGGGTGGGGGACCGGGGAGCTGTTTTTT
j_gene: TRBJ2-1; d_gene: .; abundance: .; v_gene: TRBV5-1; CDR3aa: CASSSMAGEQFF; CDR3nt: TGCGCCAGCAGCTCCATGGCGGGGGAGCAGTTCTTC
j_gene: TRBJ1-2; d_gene: .; abundance: .; v_gene: TRBV12-3/TRBV12-4; CDR3aa: CASSFGVGGYTF; CDR3nt: TGTGCCAGCAGTTTTGGTGTGGGTGGCTACACCTTC
j_gene: TRBJ2-7; d_gene: .; abundance: .; v_gene: TRBV7-2; CDR3aa: CASSYRFPYEQYF; CDR3nt: TGTGCCAGCAGCTACAGGTTCCCCTACGAGCAGTACTTC
j_gene: TRBJ2-4; d_gene: TRBD2; abundance: .; v_gene: TRBV7-2; CDR3aa: CASSPTSGGAKNIQYF; CDR3nt: TGTGCCAGCAGCCCGACTAGCGGGGGGGCCAAAAACATTCAGTACTTC
j_gene: TRBJ2-5; d_gene: TRBD2; abundance: .; v_gene: TRBV29-1; CDR3aa: CSVGLAETQYF; CDR3nt: TGCAGCGTCGGACTAGCTGAGACTCAGTACTTC
j_gene: TRBJ2-1; d_gene: TRBD2; abundance: few; v_gene: TRBV5-5; CDR3aa: CASSQGLLSYNEQFF; CDR3nt: TGTGCCAGCAGCCAGGGACTACTCTCCTACAATGAGCAGTTCTTC
j_gene: TRBJ2-1; d_gene: TRBD2; abundance: .; v_gene: TRBV12-3/TRBV12-4; CDR3aa: CASGYNSGGGTNEQFF; CDR3nt: TGTGCCAGCGGTTATAACTCGGGAGGGGGTACCAATGAGCAGTTCTTC
j_gene: TRBJ2-1; d_gene: TRBD1; abundance: .; v_gene: TRBV28; CDR3aa: CAGTGVGTGGLFGSDEQFF; CDR3nt: TGTGCCGGCACAGGGGTAGGGACAGGGGGCTTATTTGGTTCTGATGAGCAGTTCTTC
j_gene: TRBJ1-5; d_gene: TRBD1; abundance: .; v_gene: TRBV27; CDR3aa: CASRTGTGSNQPQHF; CDR3nt: TGTGCCAGCAGGACCGGGACAGGTAGCAATCAGCCCCAGCATTTT
j_gene: TRBJ2-7; d_gene: TRBD2; abundance: few; v_gene: TRBV6-2/TRBV6-3; CDR3aa: CASRGLEWYEQYF; CDR3nt: TGTGCCAGCAGAGGACTAGAGTGGTACGAGCAGTACTTC
j_gene: TRBJ2-7; d_gene: .; abundance: .; v_gene: TRBV30; CDR3aa: CAWTFGTSLTEQYF; CDR3nt: TGTGCCTGGACCTTTGGCACCTCGTTAACCGAGCAGTACTTC
j_gene: TRBJ2-5; d_gene: .; abundance: few; v_gene: TRBV6-5; CDR3aa: CASSYYLRGQETQYF; CDR3nt: TGTGCCAGCAGTTACTACCTGCGGGGCCAAGAGACCCAGTACTTC
j_gene: TRBJ1-6; d_gene: .; abundance: .; v_gene: TRBV5-1; CDR3aa: CASSPRLLSSPLHF; CDR3nt: TGCGCCAGCAGCCCACGACTACTATCTTCACCCCTCCACTTT
j_gene: TRBJ1-4; d_gene: .; abundance: .; v_gene: TRBV7-9; CDR3aa: CASSGGRRNEKLFF; CDR3nt: TGTGCCAGCAGCGGAGGACGTCGCAATGAAAAACTGTTTTTT